This entry features one T cell receptor beta chain sequence. Generated by immunoSEQ multiplex PCR, the TCRdb table keeps only in-frame clones and is missing some. Of about 45,000 clones in the sample, roughly nine tenths are singletons; the top ten hold approximately 7.9%. This sample stems from a study of PD-L1 blockade in urothelial cancer. Study information: Once treatment had started, blood was analyzed at 3 weeks (second dose) and again at 6 weeks. There were a median of about 140,000 T cells in blood samples.

Time point meaning: peripheral blood 6 weeks after treatment start. Urothelial carcinoma in patients was locally advanced or metastatic. Sequenced material: PBMCs, taken around atezolizumab (anti-PD-L1) treatment. This sequence originates from a man between 65 and 79 years old with urothelial cancer.

The CDR3 loop reads CASSPQKGQVRETQYF. The CDR3 DNA is TGTGCCAGCTCACCGCAAAAGGGACAGGTGAGGGAGACCCAGTACTTC. This chain links TRBV18 with TRBJ2-5; TRBD1 agrees at 8 bases. V was clipped by 3 bases and J by 5 bases; unmatched bases: 11. The germline V gene encodes CDR1 KGHSH and CDR2 LQKENI. The CDR3 is 16 residues long.